What follows are 26 T cell receptor beta chains derived from one specimen sequenced in a study of OX40 agonist ivuxolimab in advanced cancers. Sequencing used immunoSEQ multiplex PCR; TCRdb keeps in-frame clones, though not all of them. This table holds about 55,000 clones, more than 75% found once. Specimen: CD4+ or CD8+ T cells sorted from blood, collected in a trial of the OX40 agonist ivuxolimab. The source is an adult with an advanced solid tumor such as melanoma, head and neck, liver or kidney cancer.

The rearrangement joins TRBV5-1 to TRBJ1-1; tentative D call: TRBD1 (6 bases). The germline V gene encodes CDR1 SGHRS and CDR2 YFSETQ. Trimming removed 4 bases at V and 7 bases at J, with 11 bases between. The CDR3 runs 12 residues. The CDR3 spells CASSAGAVEAFF. The CDR3 DNA sequence: TGCGCCAGCAGCGCGGGGGCGGTTGAAGCTTTCTTT.

This clone occurred once. The chain is built from TRBV5-1 and TRBJ2-7; 9 nucleotides align to TRBD1. V lost 0 bases, J lost 5 bases, and 0 bases stayed unmatched. This CDR3 region has 13 residues. Germline-derived CDR1 and CDR2 are SGHRS and YFSETQ. The CDR3 nucleotides read TGCGCCAGCAGCTTGGGGACAGGGGACGAGCAGTACTTC. Translating gives CASSLGTGDEQYF.

The V call is TRBV9, the J call TRBJ1-1; the D is unclear. This CDR3 has 13 residues. V was cut by 0 bases and J by 5 bases, with 8 bases left in between. Germline-derived CDR1 and CDR2 are SGDLS and YYNGEE. The CDR3 reads CASSVGGWTEAFF. CDR3 DNA: TGTGCCAGCAGCGTAGGAGGGTGGACTGAAGCTTTCTTT. The complete variable domain, with remaining parts taken from reference TRBV9 and TRBJ1-1, reads DSGVTQTPKHLITATGQRVTLRCSPRSGDLSVYWYQQSLDQGLQFLIQYYNGEERAKGNILERFSAQQFPDLHSELNLSSLELGDSALYFCASSVGGWTEAFFGQGTRLTVV.

This chain connects TRBV19 to TRBJ2-1, with 9 bases matching TRBD1. This CDR3 is 14 amino acids long. Germline assignment: CDR1 LNHDA and CDR2 SQIVND (reference sequence). Trimming took 10 bases from V and 7 from J; bases not matched to a gene: 11. The CDR3 bases are TGTGCCACCACTATTGGGACAGGGCGTAATGAGCAGTTCTTC. It encodes CATTIGTGRNEQFF. Filled out from reference TRBV19 and TRBJ2-1, the complete variable domain reads DGGITQSPKYLFRKEGQNVTLSCEQNLNHDAMYWYRQDPGQGLRLIYYSQIVNDFQKGDIAEGYSVSREKKESFPLTVTSAQKNPTAFYLCATTIGTGRNEQFFGPGTRLTVL.

V gene TRBV11-2 combines with J gene TRBJ1-1; the D is unclear. CDR1 is SGHAT, CDR2 FQNNGV, per germline. Deletions cut 6 bases from V and 10 bases from J, with 18 bases between. The CDR3 totals 13 residues. CDR3 in amino acids: CASRSGPSSRAFF. The CDR3 bases are TGTGCCAGCAGGTCAGGCCCCTCCAGCCGAGCTTTCTTT.

This chain joins TRBV6-5 and TRBJ1-1, with a possible D match to TRBD1 (6 bases). Looked up from germline, CDR1 is MNHEY and CDR2 is SVGAGI. This CDR3 has 15 residues. The V gene lost 5 bases and the J gene lost 2 bases, with 15 bases spanning the gap. CDR3 protein: CASSTGLSRNTEAFF. The CDR3, as DNA: TGTGCCAGCAGTACAGGGCTTTCTCGAAACACTGAAGCTTTCTTT.

The rearrangement joins TRBV25-1 to TRBJ2-2; D remains unclear. Germline assignment: CDR1 MGHDK and CDR2 SYGVNS. Trimming removed 3 bases at V and 5 bases at J, with 10 bases between. This CDR3 has 14 residues. CDR3 protein: CASSEELVTGELFF. Here the CDR3 DNA reads TGTGCCAGCAGTGAGGAGTTGGTAACCGGGGAGCTGTTTTTT. Based on the CDR3 plus reference TRBV25-1 and TRBJ2-2, the full variable domain is EADIYQTPRYLVIGTGKKITLECSQTMGHDKMYWYQQDPGMELHLIHYSYGVNSTEKGDLSSESTVSRIRTEHFPLTLESARPSHTSQYLCASSEELVTGELFFGEGSRLTVL.

This clone was picked up one time. Written as DNA, the CDR3 is TGTGCCAGCAGCTTAGGAGCTGGGCAGCTGTTTTTT. It codes for CASSLGAGQLFF. V usage is TRBV7-3 and J usage is TRBJ2-2; D not resolved. V lost 2 bases and J 12 bases, leaving 10 bases between the germline ends. The germline gives CDR1 SGHTA, CDR2 FQGTGA. The CDR3 totals 12 residues.

The chain joins TRBV2 to TRBJ1-1; D may be TRBD1 (6 bases). Trimming took 8 bases from V and 3 from J, leaving 16 bases between them. The CDR3 is 14 amino acids. CDR1 is SNHLY, CDR2 FYNNEI, per germline. CDR3 sequence: CASAGGQLYTEAFF. In DNA, the CDR3 is TGTGCCAGCGCTGGGGGGCAGCTTTACACTGAAGCTTTCTTT.

The table lists this clone with a few counts. This sequence joins TRBV18 and TRBJ1-1, with 10 bases lining up with TRBD1. Germline CDR1 and CDR2: KGHSH and LQKENI. The J segment lost 3 bases and the V segment lost 4 bases, leaving 8 bases of the junction unmatched. CDR3 size: 16 residues. The CDR3 here is CASSLRQGAGDTEAFF. DNA of the CDR3: TGTGCCAGCTCACTTCGACAGGGGGCAGGGGACACTGAAGCTTTCTTT.

This clone is medium-sized (0.01 to 0.1%) by share. The junction departs from the called germline gene at one end, perhaps through a read error. The gene calls are TRBV7-7 and TRBJ2-2, with D perhaps being TRBD1 or TRBD2 (5 bases each). The CDR3 consists of 15 residues. Germline CDR1 is SSHAT and CDR2 is FNYEAQ (reference sequence). The CDR3 region is CASSPAGAGTGELFF. In nucleotides, the CDR3 is TGTGCTAGCAGCCCCGCCGGGGCAGGCACCGGGGAGCTGTTTTTT. The full variable domain, in which reference TRBV7-7 and TRBJ2-2 provide the parts outside the CDR3, is GAGVSQSPRYKVTKRGQDVTLRCDPISSHATLYWYQQALGQGPEFLTYFNYEAQPDKSGLPSDRFSAERPEGSISTLTIQRTEQRDSAMYRCASSPAGAGTGELFFGEGSRLTVL.

J is TRBJ1-5 and V is TRBV23-1; D possibly corresponds to TRBD1 (6 bases). TRBV23-1 is an open reading frame whose function is uncertain. Trimming removed 4 bases from V and 0 bases from J, with 13 bases in between. This CDR3 contains 16 residues. CDR3 in DNA: TGCGCCAGCAGTCCCGGCGGGGGGCTTAGCAATCAGCCCCAGCATTTT. Its translation is CASSPGGGLSNQPQHF.

The chain carries TRBV7-8 and TRBJ2-1, with 10 positions matching TRBD1. This CDR3 spans 13 amino acids. V dropped 1 base and J dropped 12; count of bases not matched to a gene: 3. CDR1 and CDR2 from the germline V gene are SGHVS and FQNEAQ. CDR3 amino acids: CASSLVGTGVQFF. CDR3 nucleotide sequence: TGTGCCAGCAGCTTAGTAGGGACAGGGGTGCAGTTCTTC.

This clone has a single count. This chain uses TRBV7-8 with TRBJ1-5; D is unclear. Trimming cost V 5 bases and J 0 bases, with 11 bases left between them. CDR3 size: 15 residues. The V gene's germline CDR1 is SGHVS and CDR2 FQNEAQ. This CDR3 is CASSTYRASNQPQHF. The DNA for the CDR3 is TGTGCCAGCAGCACATACCGAGCTAGCAATCAGCCCCAGCATTTT.

The V call is TRBV11-2, the J call TRBJ1-2; tentative D call: TRBD1 (6 bases). The CDR3 spans 13 residues. Per the germline V gene, CDR1 is SGHAT and CDR2 is FQNNGV. V was shortened by 0 bases and J by 7 bases, with 9 bases between the two germline ends. The CDR3 coding sequence is TGTGCCAGCAGCTTAGAGCCAGGGGCTGGCTACACCTTC. This codes for CASSLEPGAGYTF.

In this sample, this clone turned up once. V gene TRBV19 combines with J gene TRBJ2-7; possible D gene TRBD2, 6 bases. CDR1 is LNHDA, CDR2 SQIVND, per germline (reference sequence). Trimming stripped 5 bases from V and 4 bases from J, with 15 bases between. The CDR3 is made up of 14 amino acids. CDR3 bases: TGTGCCAGTAGTGCGGGACGGTTGTTTTACGAGCAGTACTTC. Its protein product is CASSAGRLFYEQYF. The complete variable domain, with remaining parts taken from reference TRBV19 and TRBJ2-7, reads DGGITQSPKYLFRKEGQNVTLSCEQNLNHDAMYWYRQDPGQGLRLIYYSQIVNDFQKGDIAEGYSVSREKKESFPLTVTSAQKNPTAFYLCASSAGRLFYEQYFGPGTRLTVT.

The rearrangement joins TRBV6-1 to TRBJ2-7, with 8 bases fitting TRBD1. Germline V lookup: CDR1 MNHNS, CDR2 SASEGT. The length of the CDR3 is 14 residues. J was trimmed by 0 bases and V by 10 bases; bases with no gene match: 8. The CDR3 region has the DNA TGTGCCATACGGGCAGGACAGGGCTCCTACGAGCAGTACTTC. Translating it yields CAIRAGQGSYEQYF.

This clone ranks as medium-sized. The DNA for the CDR3 is TGTGCCAGTAGAGTAGCGGGCCGAGGACAAGAGACCCAGTACTTC. It yields the protein CASRVAGRGQETQYF. This chain connects TRBV19 to TRBJ2-5, with 7 bases lining up with TRBD2. The CDR3 runs to 15 residues. The J segment lost 2 bases and the V segment lost 6 bases, leaving 9 bases of the junction unmatched. The germline V gene has CDR1 LNHDA and CDR2 SQIVND (reference sequence).

V and J are TRBV5-1 and TRBJ2-3, with D tentatively TRBD1 (5 bases). Germline CDR1 and CDR2: SGHRS and YFSETQ. Between the trimmed V and J ends, which lost 2 bases and 1 base, there was a span of 14 bases. The CDR3 has 16 amino acids. The CDR3 nucleotides are TGCGCCAGCAGCTTAGGACACCCGATTGGCACAGATACGCAGTATTTT. It is translated as CASSLGHPIGTDTQYF.

The chain couples TRBV28 to TRBJ1-4; D is possibly TRBD1 (5 bases). Trimming pared 6 bases from V and 2 bases from J, leaving 22 bases between. Germline loops: CDR1 MDHEN, CDR2 SYDVKM. The CDR3 covers 18 residues. The CDR3 is CASRPPQGPRFTNEKLFF. The CDR3 DNA reads as TGTGCCAGCAGACCTCCCCAGGGACCGAGATTTACTAATGAAAAACTGTTTTTT.

The gene calls are TRBV10-3 and TRBJ2-1, with D perhaps matching TRBD1 (6 bases). CDR3 size: 16 residues. The germline CDR1 and CDR2 sequences are ENHRY and SYGVKD. V shed 0 bases and J shed 6 bases, with 15 bases lying between them. CDR3 residues: CAISESPGVYGNEQFF. The DNA of the CDR3 is TGTGCCATCAGTGAGTCCCCAGGGGTTTATGGCAATGAGCAGTTCTTC.

J is TRBJ2-3 and V is TRBV5-1; 7 nucleotides match TRBD1. CDR1 is SGHRS and CDR2 is YFSETQ in the germline V gene. V shed 3 bases and J 1 base; nucleotides not matched to a gene: 2. There are 14 residues in the CDR3. The CDR3 coding sequence is TGCGCCAGCAGCTCGACAGGGCGCACAGATACGCAGTATTTT. Protein product: CASSSTGRTDTQYF. Variable domain in full (rest from reference TRBV5-1 and TRBJ2-3): KAGVTQTPRYLIKTRGQQVTLSCSPISGHRSVSWYQQTPGQGLQFLFEYFSETQRNKGNFPGRFSGRQFSNSRSEMNVSTLELGDSALYLCASSSTGRTDTQYFGPGTRLTVL.

The count of this clone is one. This CDR3 is CASSHGPDAEAFF. The CDR3 DNA is TGTGCCAGCAGCCACGGACCCGACGCTGAAGCTTTCTTT. The chain combines TRBV25-1 with TRBJ1-1; the D is unclear. Germline V gene data show CDR1 as MGHDK and CDR2 as SYGVNS. The CDR3 consists of 13 residues. The germline V and J ends were trimmed by 6 bases and 6 bases, with 14 bases remaining between them.

This clone is a singleton in its sample. The CDR3 DNA is TGCGCCAGCAGCCAAGATTCTAGAGGTAGTTACAATGAGCAGTTCTTC. Translating it yields CASSQDSRGSYNEQFF. This chain uses TRBV4-1 with TRBJ2-1, with unresolved D. CDR1 and CDR2 from the germline V gene are MGHRA and YSYEKL. Trimming shortened V by 0 bases and J by 4 bases, and 13 bases separated the two germline ends. The CDR3 is 16 amino acids.

The chain joins TRBV6-6 to TRBJ2-7; unclear D gene. This CDR3 spans 11 amino acids. Deletions cut 4 bases from V and 3 bases from J, with 4 bases between. The germline V gene has CDR1 MNHNY and CDR2 SVGAGI (reference sequence). The CDR3 here is CASSFNYEQYF. CDR3 coding DNA: TGTGCCAGCAGTTTCAACTACGAGCAGTACTTC.

The V and J genes are TRBV28 and TRBJ2-7, with D tentatively TRBD2 (6 bases). Germline V gene sequence: CDR1 MDHEN, CDR2 SYDVKM. Between the trimmed V and J ends, which lost 9 bases and 3 bases, there was a span of 18 bases. The CDR3 runs to 14 residues. Written as DNA, the CDR3 is TGTGCCAGTAGTAGCGGAGCGACCCTCTACGAGCAGTACTTC. It yields the protein CASSSGATLYEQYF. Full variable domain (missing parts from reference TRBV28 and TRBJ2-7): DVKVTQSSRYLVKRTGEKVFLECVQDMDHENMFWYRQDPGLGLRLIYFSYDVKMKEKGDIPEGYSVSREKKERFSLILESASTNQTSMYLCASSSGATLYEQYFGPGTRLTVT.